This TCR beta chain was sequenced during a study of T cell responses to AZD1222 COVID-19 vaccine. The germline CDR1 and CDR2 sequences are SGHKS and YYEKEE (reference sequence). Trimming took 0 bases from V and 1 from J, leaving 11 bases between them. This CDR3 contains 15 residues. Clones were read by immunoSEQ multiplex PCR, and TCRdb kept only the in-frame ones, dropping some. The table has 180,000 or so clones, 88% seen once. The sample here was peripheral blood, taken 28 days after the second AZD1222 dose. The V and J genes are TRBV5-5 and TRBJ2-7, with D possibly TRBD2 on 6 matching bases. This receptor was identified in an adult who received the AZD1222 COVID-19 vaccine. This chain's CDR3 is CASSLVWRGSYEQYF. DNA of the CDR3: TGTGCCAGCAGCTTGGTATGGCGGGGTTCCTACGAGCAGTACTTC.